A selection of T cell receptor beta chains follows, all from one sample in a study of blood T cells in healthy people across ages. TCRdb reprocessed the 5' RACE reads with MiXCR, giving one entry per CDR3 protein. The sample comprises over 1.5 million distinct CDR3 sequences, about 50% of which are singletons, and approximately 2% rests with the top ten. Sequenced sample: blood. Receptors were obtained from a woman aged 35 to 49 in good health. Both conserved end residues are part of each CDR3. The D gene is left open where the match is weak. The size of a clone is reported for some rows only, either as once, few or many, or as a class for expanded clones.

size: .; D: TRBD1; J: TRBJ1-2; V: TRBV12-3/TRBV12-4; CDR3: CASSQSQGAHNYGYTF; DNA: TGTGCCAGCAGTCAGTCACAGGGGGCGCATAACTATGGCTACACCTTC
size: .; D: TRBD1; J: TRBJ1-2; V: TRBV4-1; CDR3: CASSASAGGGGYTF; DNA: TGCGCCAGCAGCGCGAGCGCAGGGGGAGGTGGCTACACCTTC
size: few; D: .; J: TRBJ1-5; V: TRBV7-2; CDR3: CASSLDSVGNQPQHF; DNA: TGTGCCAGCAGCTTAGATTCTGTAGGCAATCAGCCCCAGCATTTT
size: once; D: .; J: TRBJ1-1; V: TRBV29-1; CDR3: CSVEGGLNTEAFF; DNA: TGCAGCGTTGAAGGAGGGTTGAACACTGAAGCTTTCTTT
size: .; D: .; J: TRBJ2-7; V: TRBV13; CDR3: CASSSASGAYEQYF; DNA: TGTGCCAGCAGCTCTGCGTCGGGGGCCTACGAGCAGTACTTC
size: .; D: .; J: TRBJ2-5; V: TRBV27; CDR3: CASSIRAWGETQYF; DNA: TGTGCCAGCAGTATTAGGGCGTGGGGAGAGACCCAGTACTTC
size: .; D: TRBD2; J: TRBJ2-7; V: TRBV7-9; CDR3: CASGTSGGYEQYF; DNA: TGTGCCAGCGGGACTAGCGGGGGATACGAGCAGTACTTC
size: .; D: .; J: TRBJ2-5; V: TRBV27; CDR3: CASRLKGTLYQETQYF; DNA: TGTGCCAGCCGACTTAAAGGGACTCTTTACCAAGAGACCCAGTACTTC
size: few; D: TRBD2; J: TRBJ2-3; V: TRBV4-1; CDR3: CASSQRISGASTDTQYF; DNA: TGCGCCAGCAGCCAGAGGATTAGCGGGGCTAGCACAGATACGCAGTATTTT
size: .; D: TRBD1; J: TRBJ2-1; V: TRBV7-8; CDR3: CASSVAGGQGEQFF; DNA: TGTGCCAGCAGCGTAGCAGGGGGCCAGGGTGAGCAGTTCTTC
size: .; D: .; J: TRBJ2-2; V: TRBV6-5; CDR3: CASSYVGGANTGELFF; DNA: TGTGCCAGCAGTTACGTCGGGGGAGCGAACACCGGGGAGCTGTTTTTT
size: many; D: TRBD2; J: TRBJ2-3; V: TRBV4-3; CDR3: CASSQDISGGADTQYF; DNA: TGCGCCAGCAGCCAAGATATTAGCGGGGGGGCAGATACGCAGTATTTT
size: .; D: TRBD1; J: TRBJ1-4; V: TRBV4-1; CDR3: CASSQDHDRVRKLFF; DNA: TGCGCCAGCAGCCAAGATCATGACAGGGTTCGGAAACTGTTTTTT
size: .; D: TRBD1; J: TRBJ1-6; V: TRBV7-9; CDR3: CASSPPGTGGALHF; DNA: TGTGCCAGCAGCCCACCAGGGACAGGGGGTGCCCTCCACTTT
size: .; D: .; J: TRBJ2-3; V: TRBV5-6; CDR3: CASAQLARSTDTQYF; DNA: TGTGCCAGCGCGCAGTTGGCAAGGAGCACAGATACGCAGTATTTT
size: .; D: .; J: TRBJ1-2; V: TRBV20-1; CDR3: CSALGVSYNYGYTF; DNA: TGCAGCGCTCTAGGGGTCAGCTACAACTATGGCTACACCTTC